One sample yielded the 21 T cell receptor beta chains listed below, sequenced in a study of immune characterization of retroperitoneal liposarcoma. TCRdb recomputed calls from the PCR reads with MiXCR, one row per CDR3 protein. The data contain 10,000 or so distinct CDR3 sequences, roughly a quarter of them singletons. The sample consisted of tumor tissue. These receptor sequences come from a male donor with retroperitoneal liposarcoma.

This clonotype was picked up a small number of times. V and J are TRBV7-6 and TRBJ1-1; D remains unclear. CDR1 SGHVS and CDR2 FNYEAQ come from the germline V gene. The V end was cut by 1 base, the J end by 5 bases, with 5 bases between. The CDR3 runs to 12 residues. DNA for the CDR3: TGTGCCAGCAGCTTAGTGATGACTGAAGCTTTCTTT. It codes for CASSLVMTEAFF.

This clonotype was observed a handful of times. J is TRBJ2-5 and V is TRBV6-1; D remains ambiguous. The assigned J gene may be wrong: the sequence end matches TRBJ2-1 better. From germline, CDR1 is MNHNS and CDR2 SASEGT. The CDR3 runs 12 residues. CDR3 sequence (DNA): TGTGCCAGCCGCCATGGTTCCTACGAGCAGTTCTTC. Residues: CASRHGSYEQFF.

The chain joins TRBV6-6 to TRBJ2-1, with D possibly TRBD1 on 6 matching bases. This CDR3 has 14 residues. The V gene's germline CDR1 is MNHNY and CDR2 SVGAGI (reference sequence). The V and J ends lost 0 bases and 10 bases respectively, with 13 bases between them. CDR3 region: CASSYSPGAYEQFF. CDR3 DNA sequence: TGTGCCAGCAGTTACTCTCCAGGGGCCTACGAGCAGTTCTTC.

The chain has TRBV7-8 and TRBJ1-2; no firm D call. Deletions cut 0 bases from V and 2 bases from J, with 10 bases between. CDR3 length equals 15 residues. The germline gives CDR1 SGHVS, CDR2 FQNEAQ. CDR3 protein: CASSLAGLLNYGYTF. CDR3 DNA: TGTGCCAGCAGCTTAGCAGGGCTACTAAACTATGGCTACACCTTC.

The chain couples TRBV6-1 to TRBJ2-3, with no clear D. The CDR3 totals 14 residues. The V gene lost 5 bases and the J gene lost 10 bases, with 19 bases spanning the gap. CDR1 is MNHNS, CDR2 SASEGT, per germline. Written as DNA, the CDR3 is TGTGCCAGCAGTTATTCCAGCGTCGGGTTGGCGCAGTATTTT. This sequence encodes CASSYSSVGLAQYF.

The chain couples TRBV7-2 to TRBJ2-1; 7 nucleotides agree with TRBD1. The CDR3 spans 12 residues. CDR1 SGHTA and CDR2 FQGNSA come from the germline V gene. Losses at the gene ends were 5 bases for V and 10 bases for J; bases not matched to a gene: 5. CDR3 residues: CASSVTGAEQFF. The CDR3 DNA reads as TGTGCCAGCAGCGTAACAGGGGCCGAGCAGTTCTTC.

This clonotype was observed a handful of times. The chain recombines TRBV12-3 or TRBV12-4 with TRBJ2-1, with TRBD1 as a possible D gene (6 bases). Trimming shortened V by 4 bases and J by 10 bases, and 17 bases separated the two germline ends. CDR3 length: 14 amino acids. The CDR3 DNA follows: TGTGCCAGCAGTTCCTCGGACAGACTCTACGAGCAGTTCTTC. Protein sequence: CASSSSDRLYEQFF.

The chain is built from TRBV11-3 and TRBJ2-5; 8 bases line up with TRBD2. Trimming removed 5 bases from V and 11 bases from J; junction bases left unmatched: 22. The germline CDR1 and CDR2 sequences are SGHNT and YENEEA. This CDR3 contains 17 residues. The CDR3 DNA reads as TGTGCCAGCAGCGCCACCCCTAGTAGCGGGAAGACGAATGAGCAGTACTTC. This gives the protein CASSATPSSGKTNEQYF.

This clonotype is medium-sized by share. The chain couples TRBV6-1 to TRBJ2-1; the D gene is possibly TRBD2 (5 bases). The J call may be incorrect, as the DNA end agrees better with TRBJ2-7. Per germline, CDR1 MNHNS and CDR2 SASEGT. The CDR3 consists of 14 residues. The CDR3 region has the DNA TGTGCCAGCAGCGACCGGGGAAGCTCCTACGAGCAGTACTTC. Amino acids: CASSDRGSSYEQYF.

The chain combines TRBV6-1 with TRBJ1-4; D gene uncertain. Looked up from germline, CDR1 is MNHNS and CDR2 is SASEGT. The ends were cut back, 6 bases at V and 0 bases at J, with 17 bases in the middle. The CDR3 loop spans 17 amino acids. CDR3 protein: CASSLQYSGATNEKLFF. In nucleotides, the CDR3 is TGTGCCAGCAGCTTACAATACTCCGGGGCAACTAATGAAAAACTGTTTTTT.

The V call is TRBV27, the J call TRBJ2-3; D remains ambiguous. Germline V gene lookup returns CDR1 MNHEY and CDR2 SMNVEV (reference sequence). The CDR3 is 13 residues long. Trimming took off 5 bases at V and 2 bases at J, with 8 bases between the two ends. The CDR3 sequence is CASSLSDTDTQYF. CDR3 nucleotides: TGTGCCAGCAGTCTCAGCGACACAGATACGCAGTATTTT.

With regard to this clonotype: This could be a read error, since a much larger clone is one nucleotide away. The chain's CDR3 is CASSTLRGAEQVF. The DNA for the CDR3 is TGTGCCAGCAGCACGTTAAGGGGTGCGGAGCAGGTCTTC. This chain links TRBV6-1 with TRBJ2-1; D is possibly TRBD1 (5 bases). The CDR3 runs 13 residues. The germline V gene encodes CDR1 MNHNS and CDR2 SASEGT.

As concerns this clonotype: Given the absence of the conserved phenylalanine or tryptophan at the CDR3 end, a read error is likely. The CDR3 DNA follows: TGTGCCAGCAGCTTACGGGGATTCCAACGGAATGAGCAGTACTTG. It yields the protein CASSLRGFQRNEQYL. The chain has TRBV11-1 and TRBJ2-4; TRBD2 is a possible D gene (5 bases). Germline CDR1 reads SGHAT; CDR2 reads FQDESV (reference sequence). This CDR3 comprises 15 residues. V was shortened by 2 bases and J by 13 bases, with 21 bases between the two germline ends.

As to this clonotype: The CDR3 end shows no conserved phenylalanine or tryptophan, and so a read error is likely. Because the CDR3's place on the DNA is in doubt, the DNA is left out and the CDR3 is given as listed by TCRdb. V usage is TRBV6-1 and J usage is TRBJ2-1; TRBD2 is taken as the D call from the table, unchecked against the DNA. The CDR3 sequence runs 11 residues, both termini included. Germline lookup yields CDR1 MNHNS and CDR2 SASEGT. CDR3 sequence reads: CASSEAGGNPY.

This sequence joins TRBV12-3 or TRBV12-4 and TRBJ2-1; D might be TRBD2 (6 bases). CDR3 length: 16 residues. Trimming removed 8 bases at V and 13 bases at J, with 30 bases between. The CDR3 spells CASAPIGGTFQETQFF. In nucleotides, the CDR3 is TGTGCCAGCGCACCTATCGGGGGAACATTCCAAGAGACCCAGTTCTTC.

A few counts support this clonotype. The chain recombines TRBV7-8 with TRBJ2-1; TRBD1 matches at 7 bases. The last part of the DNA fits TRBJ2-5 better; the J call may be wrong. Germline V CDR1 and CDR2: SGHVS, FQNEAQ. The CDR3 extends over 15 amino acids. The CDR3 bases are TGTGCCAGCAGCTTAGTTAGGGGGCTAATGGAGACCCAGTACTTC. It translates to CASSLVRGLMETQYF.

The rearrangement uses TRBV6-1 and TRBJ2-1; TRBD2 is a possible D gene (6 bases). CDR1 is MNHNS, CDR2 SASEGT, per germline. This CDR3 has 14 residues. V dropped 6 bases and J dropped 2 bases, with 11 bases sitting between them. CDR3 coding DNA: TGTGCCAGCAGGGAGGGCCCCGCCTACAATGAGCAGTTCTTC. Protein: CASREGPAYNEQFF.

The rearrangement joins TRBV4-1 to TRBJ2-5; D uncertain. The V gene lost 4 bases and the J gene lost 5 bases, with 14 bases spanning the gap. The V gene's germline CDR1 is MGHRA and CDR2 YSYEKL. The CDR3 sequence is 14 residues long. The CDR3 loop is CASSPRVGLETQYF. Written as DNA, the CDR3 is TGCGCCAGCAGCCCTAGAGTAGGGTTGGAGACCCAGTACTTC.

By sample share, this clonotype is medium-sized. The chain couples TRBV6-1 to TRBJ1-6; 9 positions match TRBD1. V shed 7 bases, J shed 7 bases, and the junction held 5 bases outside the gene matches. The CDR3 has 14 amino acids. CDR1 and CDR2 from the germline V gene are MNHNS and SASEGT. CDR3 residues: CASNRGQSNSPLHF. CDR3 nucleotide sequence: TGTGCCAGCAACAGGGGGCAATCCAATTCACCCCTCCACTTT.

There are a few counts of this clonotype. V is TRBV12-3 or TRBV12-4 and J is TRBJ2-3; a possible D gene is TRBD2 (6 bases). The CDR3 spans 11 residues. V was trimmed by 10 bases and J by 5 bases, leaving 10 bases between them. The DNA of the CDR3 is TGTGCCACTTCCGGGGGAGATACGCAGTATTTT. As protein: CATSGGDTQYF.

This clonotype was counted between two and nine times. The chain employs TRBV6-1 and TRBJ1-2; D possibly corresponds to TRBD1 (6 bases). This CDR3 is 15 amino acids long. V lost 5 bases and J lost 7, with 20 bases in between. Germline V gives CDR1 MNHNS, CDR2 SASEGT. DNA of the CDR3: TGTGCCAGCAGTACTAAGACAGGCGGCGGCGGTGGCTACACCTTC. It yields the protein CASSTKTGGGGGYTF.